Listed here is a single TCR beta chain. The sample belongs to a study of technical replicates of blood from several donors. The CDR3 runs to 15 residues. The germline CDR1 and CDR2 sequences are MNHEY and SMNVEV (reference sequence). The J segment lost 7 bases and the V segment lost 6 bases, leaving 11 bases of the junction unmatched. Sequencing used immunoSEQ multiplex PCR; TCRdb keeps in-frame clones, though not all of them. The sample consists of around 85,000 clones, around 94% of them appearing once. This receptor was taken from a human donor in good health. V usage is TRBV27 and J usage is TRBJ2-5; TRBD1 agrees at 10 bases. What was sequenced was T cells isolated from PBMCs. CDR3 amino acids: CASRATGQGYGTQYF. CDR3 nucleotides: TGTGCCAGCAGAGCCACGGGACAGGGGTATGGGACCCAGTACTTC.